Sequencing of this T cell receptor beta chain was carried out in a study of OX40 agonist ivuxolimab in advanced cancers. Produced via immunoSEQ multiplex PCR; TCRdb's table is partial and in-frame only. The top ten hold around 1.8% of the sample, which has approximately 61,000 clones, roughly nine tenths seen once. This sequence originates from an adult with an advanced solid tumor such as melanoma, head and neck, liver or kidney cancer. Material: CD4+ or CD8+ T cells sorted from blood, obtained in a trial of the OX40 agonist ivuxolimab.

The CDR3 nucleotides read TGCAGCGTTGATAGCGGCTCCTACGAGCAGTACTTC. Its protein is CSVDSGSYEQYF. This chain joins TRBV29-1 and TRBJ2-7, with D possibly matching TRBD2 (6 bases). The CDR3 spans 12 residues. The germline V gene encodes CDR1 SQVTM and CDR2 ANQGSEA. V lost 3 bases and J 0 bases, leaving 6 bases between the germline ends.